One and the same sample provided the 30 T cell receptor beta chains below, sequenced in a study of CD8 T cells in Susac syndrome (dated by TCRdb to 2018 to 2020). Libraries were built with the immunoSEQ multiplex PCR assay. RNA was extracted with the RNeasy kit and 0.5 to 1 ug was reverse transcribed using random hexamers. The public reads were reprocessed in TCRdb via fastp at Q25 and MiXCR, keeping in-frame beta chains. Duplicate CDR3 protein sequences are folded into a single record with the most common DNA and genes. In all, the sample holds tens of thousands of distinct CDR3 sequences, and 95% to 97% of those were seen once. 0.5% to 0.8% of the sample rests with the top ten. The specimen was CD8+ T cells from PBMCs. The receptors stem from a human donor with Susac syndrome.

The chain is built from TRBV20-1 and TRBJ1-1; D not certain. The CDR3 totals 15 residues. Germline lookup yields CDR1 DFQATT and CDR2 SNEGSKA (reference sequence). V was pared by 0 bases and J by 1 base, with 12 bases between. The CDR3 coding sequence is TGCAGTGCTAGAGATCCCCGACAAAGGAACACTGAAGCTTTCTTT. It specifies CSARDPRQRNTEAFF.

The J gene is TRBJ1-2, the V gene TRBV7-9; no reliable D call. Germline V gives CDR1 SEHNR, CDR2 FQNEAQ (reference sequence). V was clipped by 4 bases and J by 5 bases, with 8 bases between them. This CDR3 is 12 amino acids long. The CDR3 bases are TGTGCCAGCAGCTCCCCCCGGTATGGCTACACCTTC. Protein product: CASSSPRYGYTF.

The rearrangement uses TRBV28 and TRBJ2-3; D might be TRBD2 (5 bases). The length of the CDR3 is 15 residues. Looked up from germline, CDR1 is MDHEN and CDR2 is SYDVKM. V was pared by 3 bases and J by 6 bases, with 16 bases between. The CDR3 DNA reads TGTGCCAGCAGTTTTCCGTCAGGACTTACGGATACGCAGTATTTT. Its translation is CASSFPSGLTDTQYF.

This sequence joins TRBV6-5 and TRBJ1-2; 7 bases fit TRBD1. J lost 1 base, V lost 2 bases, and 7 bases had no gene match. Germline-derived CDR1 and CDR2 are MNHEY and SVGAGI. The CDR3 runs to 16 residues. In nucleotides, the CDR3 is TGTGCCAGCAGTTACATCCAACAGGGGAGTAACTATGGCTACACCTTC. Translating gives CASSYIQQGSNYGYTF.

This chain connects TRBV6-2 or TRBV6-3 to TRBJ1-4, with D possibly TRBD1 on 6 matching bases. CDR1 MNHEY and CDR2 SVGEGT come from the germline V gene. There are 14 residues in the CDR3. V gave up 4 bases and J gave up 4 bases, with 10 bases separating them. The CDR3 sequence: CASSSDSDNEKLFF. The CDR3 bases are TGTGCCAGCAGTTCGGACAGCGATAATGAAAAACTGTTTTTT.

In its sample, this clonotype was seen once. J is TRBJ2-6 and V is TRBV29-1; D not certain. Germline V gives CDR1 SQVTM, CDR2 ANQGSEA. V shed 5 bases and J shed 4 bases, with 9 bases lying between them. The CDR3 covers 13 residues. CDR3 in DNA: TGCAGCGTTCGATCAGGAGGGGCCAACGTCCTGACTTTC. This codes for CSVRSGGANVLTF.

The rearrangement joins TRBV5-6 to TRBJ1-1; TRBD1 matches 11 bases. V lost 4 bases and J lost 9; bases outside the gene matches: 14. Germline loops: CDR1 SGHDT, CDR2 YYEEEE. The CDR3 sequence is 16 residues long. The CDR3 is CASSHGTGGSITKAFF. In nucleotides, the CDR3 is TGTGCCAGCAGCCATGGGACAGGGGGATCGATTACGAAAGCTTTCTTT. Variable domain in full (rest from reference TRBV5-6 and TRBJ1-1): DAGVTQSPTHLIKTRGQQVTLRCSPKSGHDTVSWYQQALGQGPQFIFQYYEEEERQRGNFPDRFSGHQFPNYSSELNVNALLLGDSALYLCASSHGTGGSITKAFFGQGTRLTVV.

The chain is built from TRBV7-2 and TRBJ1-2, with D possibly matching TRBD1 (6 bases). The CDR3 is made up of 12 amino acids. Germline V gene sequence: CDR1 SGHTA, CDR2 FQGNSA. The V end lost 5 bases, the J end lost 6 bases, and 10 bases lay between the germline ends. The CDR3, as DNA: TGTGCCAGCAGCCAAAGGACAGATGGCTACACCTTC. It is translated as CASSQRTDGYTF.

The rearrangement uses TRBV20-1 and TRBJ2-7; tentative D call: TRBD1 (6 bases). Germline CDR1 and CDR2: DFQATT and SNEGSKA (reference sequence). The CDR3 spans 15 residues. The V end was cut by 6 bases, the J end by 3 bases, with 21 bases between. This CDR3 reads CSASGIPGHYYEQYF. The CDR3 nucleotides are TGCAGTGCCTCGGGGATCCCGGGACACTACTACGAGCAGTACTTC.

The J gene is TRBJ2-3, the V gene TRBV5-6, with D tentatively TRBD2 (5 bases). The CDR3 is 13 residues long. Germline V CDR1 and CDR2: SGHDT, YYEEEE. V gave up 7 bases and J gave up 0 bases, with 9 bases separating them. As DNA, the CDR3 is TGTGCCAGCGGCGGACTTAGCACAGATACGCAGTATTTT. It is translated as CASGGLSTDTQYF. Using reference TRBV5-6 and TRBJ2-3 for the parts outside the CDR3, the full variable domain is DAGVTQSPTHLIKTRGQQVTLRCSPKSGHDTVSWYQQALGQGPQFIFQYYEEEERQRGNFPDRFSGHQFPNYSSELNVNALLLGDSALYLCASGGLSTDTQYFGPGTRLTVL.

This chain links TRBV7-3 with TRBJ2-4; no clear D gene. Trimming pared 0 bases from V and 6 bases from J, leaving 6 bases between. The CDR3 totals 13 residues. The germline gives CDR1 SGHTA, CDR2 FQGTGA. The CDR3 sequence is CASSLTDGNIQYF. For the CDR3, the DNA is TGTGCCAGCAGCTTAACCGACGGAAACATTCAGTACTTC. Complete variable domain (other parts from reference TRBV7-3 and TRBJ2-4): GAGVSQTPSNKVTEKGKYVELRCDPISGHTALYWYRQSLGQGPEFLIYFQGTGAADDSGLPNDRFFAVRPEGSVSTLKIQRTERGDSAVYLCASSLTDGNIQYFGAGTRLSVL.

The V and J genes are TRBV5-4 and TRBJ2-5, with 9 bases aligning to TRBD1. This CDR3 is 15 amino acids long. CDR1 is SGHNT and CDR2 is YYREEE in the germline V gene (reference sequence). The V gene end was trimmed by 0 bases and the J gene end by 2 bases; junction bases not matched to a gene: 2. Here the CDR3 DNA reads TGTGCCAGCAGCTTGGGACAGGGGGGTCAAGAGACCCAGTACTTC. This sequence encodes CASSLGQGGQETQYF.

The chain is built from TRBV30 and TRBJ1-1; D not resolved. The germline V gene encodes CDR1 GTSNPN and CDR2 SVGIG (reference sequence). CDR3 length: 13 residues. The germline V and J ends were trimmed by 2 bases and 1 base, with 8 bases remaining between them. CDR3 protein: CAWSPLGNTEAFF. CDR3 DNA: TGTGCCTGGAGTCCGCTCGGGAACACTGAAGCTTTCTTT. The full variable domain, completed using reference TRBV30 and TRBJ1-1, is SQTIHQWPATLVQPVGSPLSLECTVEGTSNPNLYWYRQAAGRGLQLLFYSVGIGQISSEVPQNLSASRPQDRQFILSSKKLLLSDSGFYLCAWSPLGNTEAFFGQGTRLTVV.

The rearrangement links TRBV4-1 to TRBJ2-3, with 9 positions matching TRBD2. Trimming cost V 0 bases and J 1 base; bases outside gene matches: 2. Germline V CDR1 and CDR2: MGHRA, YSYEKL. CDR3 length: 16 amino acids. Here the CDR3 reads CASSQDPSGGTDTQYF. In DNA, the CDR3 is TGCGCCAGCAGCCAAGACCCTAGCGGGGGCACAGATACGCAGTATTTT.

The chain carries TRBV5-5 and TRBJ2-3; D ambiguous. The length of the CDR3 is 11 residues. Germline lookup yields CDR1 SGHKS and CDR2 YYEKEE (reference sequence). Trimming left V 2 bases short and J 3 bases short, with 1 base between. Here the CDR3 reads CASSFTDTQYF. As DNA, the CDR3 is TGTGCCAGCAGCTTTACAGATACGCAGTATTTT.

The chain combines TRBV24-1 with TRBJ1-2; 8 nucleotides match TRBD1. Germline V lookup: CDR1 KGHDR, CDR2 SFDVKD. CDR3 length: 14 amino acids. The V segment lost 4 bases and the J segment 6 bases; nucleotides outside the gene matches: 6. CDR3 loop: CATSDPGQVHGYTF. The DNA for the CDR3 is TGTGCCACCAGTGACCCGGGACAGGTACATGGCTACACCTTC.

The rearrangement uses TRBV20-1 and TRBJ1-6; the match to TRBD1 covers 8 bases. Germline V gene lookup returns CDR1 DFQATT and CDR2 SNEGSKA (reference sequence). The V gene end was trimmed by 5 bases and the J gene end by 8 bases; junction bases not matched to a gene: 14. The CDR3 is made up of 16 amino acids. The CDR3 DNA is TGCAGTGCTCCTGGGACAGGAGCGTTACTAGATTCACCCCTCCACTTT. Its protein product is CSAPGTGALLDSPLHF.

The chain is built from TRBV28 and TRBJ1-5; the D gene is possibly TRBD1 (6 bases). This CDR3 spans 11 amino acids. V lost 3 bases to trimming and J lost 11 bases, with 8 bases between them. From germline, CDR1 is MDHEN and CDR2 SYDVKM. CDR3 amino acids: CASSFPGAQHF. The CDR3 DNA is TGTGCCAGCAGTTTTCCAGGGGCCCAGCATTTT.

The chain combines TRBV30 with TRBJ2-1; D call uncertain. This CDR3 is 10 amino acids long. Trimming pared 0 bases from V and 9 bases from J, leaving 3 bases between. CDR1 GTSNPN and CDR2 SVGIG come from the germline V gene (reference sequence). CDR3 region: CAWSVVEQFF. The CDR3 DNA reads TGTGCCTGGAGTGTGGTTGAGCAGTTCTTC. Filled out from reference TRBV30 and TRBJ2-1, the complete variable domain reads SQTIHQWPATLVQPVGSPLSLECTVEGTSNPNLYWYRQAAGRGLQLLFYSVGIGQISSEVPQNLSASRPQDRQFILSSKKLLLSDSGFYLCAWSVVEQFFGPGTRLTVL.

The gene calls are TRBV30 and TRBJ2-7; 9 nucleotides agree with TRBD1. The germline CDR1 and CDR2 sequences are GTSNPN and SVGIG (reference sequence). CDR3 length: 14 amino acids. J was trimmed by 3 bases and V by 6 bases; bases with no gene match: 9. CDR3 protein: CACRNRGQNYEQYF. CDR3 in DNA: TGTGCCTGCAGAAACAGGGGGCAAAACTACGAGCAGTACTTC.

V and J are TRBV9 and TRBJ1-2; TRBD1 agrees at 9 bases. The CDR3 contains 14 residues. V was clipped by 0 bases and J by 6 bases; unmatched bases: 3. In germline, CDR1 is SGDLS, CDR2 YYNGEE. The CDR3 sequence: CASSVGGTGHGYTF. The CDR3 region has the DNA TGTGCCAGCAGCGTAGGCGGGACAGGGCATGGCTACACCTTC.

The CDR3 DNA reads TGTGCCAGCAGCTTAGGGCAGGCCTACAATGAGCAGTTCTTC. This encodes CASSLGQAYNEQFF. This chain uses TRBV7-2 with TRBJ2-1; D gene uncertain. V was cut by 1 base and J by 2 bases, with 6 bases left in between. This CDR3 spans 14 amino acids. Germline values: CDR1 SGHTA, CDR2 FQGNSA.

The genes are TRBV3-1 and TRBJ1-6; D ambiguous. V lost 1 base and J lost 8, with 3 bases in between. The germline V gene has CDR1 LGHDT and CDR2 YNNKEL (reference sequence). CDR3 length: 12 amino acids. DNA of the CDR3: TGTGCCAGCAGCCAAGGGGATTCACCCCTCCACTTT. Its protein product is CASSQGDSPLHF.

The J gene is TRBJ1-2, the V gene TRBV12-3 or TRBV12-4, with no clear D. Trimming left V 6 bases short and J 2 bases short, with 10 bases between. This CDR3 spans 13 amino acids. The CDR3 reads CASRGTINYGYTF. The CDR3 nucleotides read TGTGCCAGCAGAGGAACAATCAACTATGGCTACACCTTC.

The V and J genes are TRBV28 and TRBJ2-3; 8 bases are shared with TRBD2. Germline loops: CDR1 MDHEN, CDR2 SYDVKM. Losses at the gene ends were 4 bases for V and 3 bases for J; bases not matched to a gene: 3. CDR3 length: 14 residues. The CDR3 DNA reads as TGTGCCAGCAGTTACGGGGGGGCAACAGATACGCAGTATTTT. As protein: CASSYGGATDTQYF. Based on the CDR3 plus reference TRBV28 and TRBJ2-3, the full variable domain is DVKVTQSSRYLVKRTGEKVFLECVQDMDHENMFWYRQDPGLGLRLIYFSYDVKMKEKGDIPEGYSVSREKKERFSLILESASTNQTSMYLCASSYGGATDTQYFGPGTRLTVL.

The chain uses TRBV5-6 and TRBJ2-1; tentatively, D is TRBD1 (5 bases). Germline V lookup: CDR1 SGHDT, CDR2 YYEEEE. The length of the CDR3 is 14 residues. V lost 0 bases to trimming and J lost 6 bases, with 10 bases between them. CDR3 in amino acids: CASSLGRASNEQFF. The CDR3, as DNA: TGTGCCAGCAGCTTGGGCAGGGCTTCCAATGAGCAGTTCTTC.

The CDR3 spells CASSPARSNGNTIYF. The CDR3 nucleotides are TGTGCCAGCAGCCCCGCCAGATCCAATGGAAACACCATATATTTT. This chain joins TRBV3-1 and TRBJ1-3; D unresolved. Trimming took 4 bases from V and 3 from J, leaving 13 bases between them. This CDR3 spans 15 amino acids. CDR1 and CDR2 from the germline V gene are LGHDT and YNNKEL (reference sequence).

The chain couples TRBV7-6 to TRBJ2-2, with 8 nucleotides matching TRBD1. V was pared by 0 bases and J by 6 bases, with 6 bases of the junction left unmatched. This CDR3 region has 16 residues. Per germline, CDR1 SGHVS and CDR2 FNYEAQ. The CDR3 region has the DNA TGTGCCAGCAGCTTAGCCCAAATACAGGGGGCCGGGGAGCTGTTTTTT. This translates into CASSLAQIQGAGELFF.

The CDR3 protein is CASSLVGGFHGYTF. CDR3 bases: TGTGCCAGCAGCTTGGTCGGGGGTTTCCATGGCTACACCTTC. V and J are TRBV5-6 and TRBJ1-2; tentative D call: TRBD1 (5 bases). The length of the CDR3 is 14 residues. CDR1 and CDR2 (germline): SGHDT, YYEEEE. Trimming shortened V by 0 bases and J by 6 bases, and 12 bases separated the two germline ends.

The rearrangement joins TRBV7-8 to TRBJ1-5, with D possibly being TRBD1 (6 bases). Germline CDR1 and CDR2: SGHVS and FQNEAQ. The ends were cut back, 5 bases at V and 15 bases at J, with 17 bases in the middle. The CDR3 is made up of 12 amino acids. The CDR3 coding sequence is TGTGCCAGCAGCCAAAGGGCAGGGGACTTGCATTTT. It specifies CASSQRAGDLHF. The full variable domain, rest sourced from reference TRBV7-8 and TRBJ1-5, is GAGVSQSPRYKVAKRGQDVALRCDPISGHVSLFWYQQALGQGPEFLTYFQNEAQLDKSGLPSDRFFAERPEGSVSTLKIQRTQQEDSAVYLCASSQRAGDLHFGDGTRLSIL.